The sequence of this T cell receptor beta chain was determined in a study of blood T cell repertoires in COVID-19. Study in general: The study drew acute and convalescent COVID-19 samples from the United States, Italy and Spain. Sample material is recorded as cDNA or gDNA derived from T cells, B-cell-depleted T cells, or PBMCs.

This clone was seen just once. Trimming took 4 bases from V and 10 from J; bases not matched to a gene: 14. Germline CDR1 MDHEN, CDR2 SYDVKM. The length of the CDR3 is 16 residues. Original processing notes: Reference gene primer amplification in the assay estimated nucleated cell counts. Here immunoSEQ multiplex PCR was the method, and the copy in TCRdb shows in-frame clones only, minus some. From that table come the V and J calls and clone size; the DNA was used to work out D and trimming. The sample carries some 120,000 clones, 85% to 90% recorded once. The sequence came from a woman aged 50 to 60 with active or convalescent COVID-19. The chain links TRBV28 to TRBJ2-1; 9 bases align to TRBD2. Sequencing was done on a sample of peripheral blood. CDR3 sequence reads: CASSSRLADQGGEQFF. CDR3 sequence (DNA): TGTGCCAGCAGTTCCAGACTAGCGGACCAGGGTGGGGAGCAGTTCTTC.